This TCR delta chain was documented in a study of γδ T cells in repeated Plasmodium falciparum infection. CDR1 TSWWSYY and CDR2 QGS come from the germline V gene. This CDR3 has 25 amino acids. Trimming left V 7 bases short and J 0 bases short, with 45 bases between. Gammadelta T cells were flow-sorted from PBMC into Vgamma9/Vdelta2+ and Vdelta2-negative populations for bulk analysis. Notes on this clone: A far larger clone lies a single base away; this is likely a read error. Additional DNA sequences in this sample encode the identical CDR3.

Sequencing covered both gamma and delta TCR chains per sample. TCRdb fed the multiplex PCR reads into CATT to redo clone calling. The data show 70,000 to 95,000 delta-chain clones, under 1.5% seen once. This rearrangement joins TRDV1 to TRDJ1; unclear D gene. As TCRdb names no J gene, one was assigned here on the basis of a DNA match to germline. Sequenced material: gamma-delta T cells from blood. The TCR comes from a pool of human donors (malaria-infected and uninfected, not separated). The DNA of the CDR3 is TGTGCTCTTGAGTCCCCGAGGCGACCTCTTTTGAAGACGAACCGACTTACTGTGTACACCGATAAACTCATCTTT. Its protein product is CALESPRRPLLKTNRLTVYTDKLIF.